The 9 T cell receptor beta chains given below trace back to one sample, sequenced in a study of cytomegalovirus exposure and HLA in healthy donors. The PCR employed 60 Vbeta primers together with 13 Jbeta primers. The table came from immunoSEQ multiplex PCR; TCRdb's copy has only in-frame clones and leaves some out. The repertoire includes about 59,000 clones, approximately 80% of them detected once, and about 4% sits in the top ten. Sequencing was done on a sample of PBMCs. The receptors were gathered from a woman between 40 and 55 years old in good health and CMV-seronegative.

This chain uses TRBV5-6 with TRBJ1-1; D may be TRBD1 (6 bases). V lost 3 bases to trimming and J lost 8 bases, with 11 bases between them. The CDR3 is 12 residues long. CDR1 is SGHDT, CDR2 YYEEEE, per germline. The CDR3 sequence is CASSSDRREAFF. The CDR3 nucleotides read TGTGCCAGCAGCTCCGACAGGAGAGAAGCTTTCTTT.

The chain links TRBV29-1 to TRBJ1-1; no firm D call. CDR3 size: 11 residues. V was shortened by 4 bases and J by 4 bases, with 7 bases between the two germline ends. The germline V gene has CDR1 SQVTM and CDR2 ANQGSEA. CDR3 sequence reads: CSVVLATEAFF. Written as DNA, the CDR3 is TGCAGCGTTGTTCTAGCCACTGAAGCTTTCTTT.

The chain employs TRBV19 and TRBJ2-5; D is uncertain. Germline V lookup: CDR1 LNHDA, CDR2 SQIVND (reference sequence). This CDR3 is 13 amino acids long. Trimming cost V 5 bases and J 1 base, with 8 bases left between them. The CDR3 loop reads CASSYAIQETQYF. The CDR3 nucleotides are TGTGCCAGTAGTTACGCTATCCAAGAGACCCAGTACTTC.

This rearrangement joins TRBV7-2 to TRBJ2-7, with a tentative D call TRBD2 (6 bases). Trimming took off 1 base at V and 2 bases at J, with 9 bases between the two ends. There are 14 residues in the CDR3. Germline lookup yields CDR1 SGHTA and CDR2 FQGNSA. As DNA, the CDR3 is TGTGCCAGCAGCTTAGACATAGCGGCCTACGAGCAGTACTTC. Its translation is CASSLDIAAYEQYF.

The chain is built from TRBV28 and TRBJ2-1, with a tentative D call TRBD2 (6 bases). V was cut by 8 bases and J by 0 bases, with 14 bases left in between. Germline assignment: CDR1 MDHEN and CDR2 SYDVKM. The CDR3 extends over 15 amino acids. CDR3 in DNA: TGTGCCAGCTGGGGTAGCGGACTCTCCTACAATGAGCAGTTCTTC. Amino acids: CASWGSGLSYNEQFF.

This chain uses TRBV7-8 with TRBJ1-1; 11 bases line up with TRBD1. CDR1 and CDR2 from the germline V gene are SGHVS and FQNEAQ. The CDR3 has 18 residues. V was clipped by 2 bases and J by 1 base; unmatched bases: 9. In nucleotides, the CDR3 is TGTGCCAGCAGCTTAAGGTTCGGACAGGGGGCCGGGAACACTGAAGCTTTCTTT. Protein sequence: CASSLRFGQGAGNTEAFF.

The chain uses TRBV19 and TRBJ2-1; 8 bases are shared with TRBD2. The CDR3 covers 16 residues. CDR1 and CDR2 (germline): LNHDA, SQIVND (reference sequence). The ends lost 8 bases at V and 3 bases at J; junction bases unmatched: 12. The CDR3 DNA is TGTGCCAGTGACGCCTCCGGGACTAGGTTCTACAATGAGCAGTTCTTC. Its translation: CASDASGTRFYNEQFF.

As DNA, the CDR3 is TGCGCCAGCAGCCAACAGGGTTTTCTCTACGAGCAGTACTTC. Translation gives CASSQQGFLYEQYF. This chain joins TRBV4-1 and TRBJ2-7; D perhaps matches TRBD1 (5 bases). The CDR3 runs to 14 residues. Germline V gene lookup returns CDR1 MGHRA and CDR2 YSYEKL. V was trimmed by 2 bases and J by 3 bases, leaving 11 bases between them.

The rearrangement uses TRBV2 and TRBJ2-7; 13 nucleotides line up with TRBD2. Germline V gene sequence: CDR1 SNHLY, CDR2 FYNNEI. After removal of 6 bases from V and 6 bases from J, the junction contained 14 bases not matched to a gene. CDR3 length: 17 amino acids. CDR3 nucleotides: TGTGCCAGCAGGGACCTTGTCGGACTAGCGGGAGTAGGCGAGCAGTACTTC. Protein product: CASRDLVGLAGVGEQYF. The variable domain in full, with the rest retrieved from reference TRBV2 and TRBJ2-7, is EPEVTQTPSHQVTQMGQEVILRCVPISNHLYFYWYRQILGQKVEFLVSFYNNEISEKSEIFDDQFSVERPDGSNFTLKIRSTKLEDSAMYFCASRDLVGLAGVGEQYFGPGTRLTVT.